The 20 T cell receptor beta chains in this list originate from one sample, sequenced in a study of shared clonotypes between healthy human individuals. The method was immunoSEQ multiplex PCR; TCRdb's version includes in-frame clones alone and lacks a portion of them. The table includes some 240,000 clones, about 69% detected once. Input material: memory CD4+ T cells sorted from blood. Subset denoted: CD45RA-negative fraction. The receptor source for this set is a young man in good health.

CDR3: CASSFLKSDTQYF. The CDR3 DNA reads as TGTGCCAGCAGTTTTCTTAAGTCAGATACGCAGTATTTT. The chain employs TRBV27 and TRBJ2-3; D remains unclear. CDR1 and CDR2 from the germline V gene are MNHEY and SMNVEV (reference sequence). V was shortened by 3 bases and J by 4 bases, with 8 bases between the two germline ends. The CDR3 is 13 amino acids.

The chain recombines TRBV29-1 with TRBJ2-7; TRBD1 might be the D (6 bases). In germline, CDR1 is SQVTM, CDR2 ANQGSEA. V was pared by 3 bases and J by 6 bases, with 15 bases between. The CDR3 is 13 amino acids. DNA for the CDR3: TGCAGCGTTGATCTAGGGGGTAGGGGCGAGCAGTACTTC. Its protein product is CSVDLGGRGEQYF.

This clone has just one count. The chain couples TRBV10-2 to TRBJ1-1; a weak D match, TRBD1 (6 bases). Germline CDR1 WSHSY, CDR2 SAAADI. Trimming took off 4 bases at V and 4 bases at J, with 16 bases between the two ends. CDR3 length: 15 residues. CDR3 bases: TGCGCCAGCAGTGCCAACACAGGGTGGACCACTGAAGCTTTCTTT. It is translated as CASSANTGWTTEAFF.

The V call is TRBV7-3, the J call TRBJ2-7, with 11 bases fitting TRBD2. The CDR3 spans 15 residues. Trimming at V came to 5 bases and at J to 2 bases, leaving 5 bases not matched to a gene. Germline values: CDR1 SGHTA, CDR2 FQGTGA. The DNA of the CDR3 is TGTGCCAGCAGCCTTGGACTAGCGGGTCCCTACGAGCAGTACTTC. Encoded protein: CASSLGLAGPYEQYF. The full variable domain, in which reference TRBV7-3 and TRBJ2-7 provide the parts outside the CDR3, is GAGVSQTPSNKVTEKGKYVELRCDPISGHTALYWYRQSLGQGPEFLIYFQGTGAADDSGLPNDRFFAVRPEGSVSTLKIQRTERGDSAVYLCASSLGLAGPYEQYFGPGTRLTVT.

V and J are TRBV6-1 and TRBJ2-5, with 11 bases lining up with TRBD2. The CDR3 has 14 amino acids. J gave up 4 bases and V 4 bases, and 2 bases lay outside the gene matches. CDR1 and CDR2 from the germline V gene are MNHNS and SASEGT. Here the CDR3 DNA reads TGTGCCAGCAGTGCAACTAGCGGGAGAGAGACCCAGTACTTC. Its protein is CASSATSGRETQYF.

V gene TRBV2 combines with J gene TRBJ2-2, with 8 bases lining up with TRBD2. Germline V lookup: CDR1 SNHLY, CDR2 FYNNEI. Trimming removed 4 bases from V and 2 bases from J; junction bases left unmatched: 3. This CDR3 region has 15 residues. CDR3 in amino acids: CASSVSGSNTGELFF. For the CDR3, the DNA is TGTGCCAGCAGTGTGAGCGGGAGTAACACCGGGGAGCTGTTTTTT.

This chain uses TRBV15 with TRBJ1-5; 9 bases fit TRBD1. V was pared by 4 bases and J by 2 bases, with 3 bases of the junction left unmatched. This CDR3 region has 15 residues. The germline gives CDR1 LNHNV, CDR2 YYDKDF (reference sequence). CDR3 sequence reads: CATSKQGAGNQPQHF. CDR3 coding DNA: TGTGCCACCAGCAAACAGGGGGCCGGCAATCAGCCCCAGCATTTT.

The gene calls are TRBV5-1 and TRBJ1-1, with unresolved D. This CDR3 has 14 residues. Germline lookup yields CDR1 SGHRS and CDR2 YFSETQ. The germline V and J ends were trimmed by 2 bases and 1 base, with 9 bases remaining between them. CDR3 DNA sequence: TGCGCCAGCAGCTTCTCTGGGGAGAACACTGAAGCTTTCTTT. This sequence encodes CASSFSGENTEAFF.

This clone was recorded many times. This sequence joins TRBV4-1 and TRBJ2-1; D is perhaps TRBD2 (5 bases). The CDR3 loop spans 14 amino acids. Germline assignment: CDR1 MGHRA and CDR2 YSYEKL. V lost 1 base to trimming and J lost 9 bases, with 13 bases between them. CDR3 loop: CASSQATSFSEQFF. CDR3 nucleotides: TGCGCCAGCAGCCAAGCCACTAGTTTTAGTGAGCAGTTCTTC.

This sequence joins TRBV19 and TRBJ2-2; either TRBD1 or TRBD2 may supply D (5 bases each). This CDR3 spans 14 amino acids. Looked up from germline, CDR1 is LNHDA and CDR2 is SQIVND (reference sequence). V was cut by 7 bases and J by 4 bases, with 13 bases left in between. Here the CDR3 reads CASTFRDGTGELFF. The CDR3 DNA follows: TGTGCCAGTACATTCAGGGACGGCACCGGGGAGCTGTTTTTT.

J is TRBJ2-1 and V is TRBV5-8; no reliable D call. V was pared by 2 bases and J by 0 bases, with 12 bases between. CDR3 length equals 16 residues. The germline V gene has CDR1 SGHTS and CDR2 YDEGEE. CDR3 loop: CASSFRLVSSYNEQFF. The CDR3 DNA reads as TGTGCCAGCAGCTTTCGGCTTGTGAGCTCCTACAATGAGCAGTTCTTC.

V usage is TRBV5-1 and J usage is TRBJ2-7; TRBD1 might be the D (6 bases). CDR3 length: 15 residues. Germline V lookup: CDR1 SGHRS, CDR2 YFSETQ. Trimming took off 3 bases at V and 4 bases at J, with 17 bases between the two ends. The CDR3 DNA is TGCGCCAGCAGCTGGGGGCAGGGGCTAACTTACGAGCAGTACTTC. As protein: CASSWGQGLTYEQYF.

This clone was counted a few times. This chain links TRBV2 with TRBJ1-3; 7 bases map to TRBD1. Germline loops: CDR1 SNHLY, CDR2 FYNNEI. This CDR3 comprises 15 residues. J lost 0 bases, V lost 8 bases, and 7 bases had no gene match. For the CDR3, the DNA is TGTGCCAGCGGGAGACAGGGTCGCTCTGGAAACACCATATATTTT. Protein product: CASGRQGRSGNTIYF.

This chain joins TRBV18 and TRBJ2-1; 9 positions match TRBD1. From germline, CDR1 is KGHSH and CDR2 LQKENI. CDR3 size: 15 residues. V dropped 3 bases and J dropped 10; count of bases not matched to a gene: 10. The CDR3, as DNA: TGTGCCAGCTCACCTTCCCGGGACAGGGTCTGGGAGCAGTTCTTC. It encodes CASSPSRDRVWEQFF.

V is TRBV7-3 and J is TRBJ2-5; TRBD2 agrees at 10 bases. CDR3 length equals 16 residues. The trim removed 5 bases at V and 6 bases at J, leaving 12 bases unmatched. Germline loops: CDR1 SGHTA, CDR2 FQGTGA. The CDR3 reads CASSHIQLAGRKTQYF. DNA for the CDR3: TGTGCCAGCAGCCACATCCAACTAGCGGGAAGGAAGACCCAGTACTTC. Together with reference TRBV7-3 and TRBJ2-5, the CDR3 gives the full variable domain: GAGVSQTPSNKVTEKGKYVELRCDPISGHTALYWYRQSLGQGPEFLIYFQGTGAADDSGLPNDRFFAVRPEGSVSTLKIQRTERGDSAVYLCASSHIQLAGRKTQYFGPGTRLLVL.

This chain joins TRBV4-1 and TRBJ1-5, with 7 bases lining up with TRBD1. Germline CDR1 is MGHRA and CDR2 is YSYEKL. The CDR3 covers 15 residues. The J segment lost 5 bases and the V segment lost 3 bases, leaving 7 bases of the junction unmatched. The CDR3 region is CASSHGTANYQPQHF. The DNA for the CDR3 is TGCGCCAGCAGCCACGGGACAGCTAATTATCAGCCCCAGCATTTT.

The chain is built from TRBV10-3 and TRBJ2-5; D call uncertain. The CDR3 is made up of 12 amino acids. Trimming left V 4 bases short and J 4 bases short, with 7 bases between. From germline, CDR1 is ENHRY and CDR2 SYGVKD. This chain's CDR3 is CAISVALETQYF. CDR3 coding DNA: TGTGCCATCAGTGTTGCCTTAGAGACCCAGTACTTC.

This chain joins TRBV7-9 and TRBJ2-7; D unresolved. The V end lost 1 base, the J end lost 2 bases, and 9 bases lay between the germline ends. Per germline, CDR1 SEHNR and CDR2 FQNEAQ (reference sequence). There are 14 residues in the CDR3. The CDR3 is CASSLGVGAYEQYF. The CDR3 nucleotides are TGTGCCAGCAGCTTAGGGGTAGGAGCCTACGAGCAGTACTTC.

V gene TRBV18 combines with J gene TRBJ1-2; D perhaps matches TRBD1 (6 bases). The CDR3 spans 16 residues. Trimming cost V 0 bases and J 5 bases, with 16 bases left between them. Germline values: CDR1 KGHSH, CDR2 LQKENI. CDR3 sequence: CASSPPTGFAYYGYTF. CDR3 coding DNA: TGTGCCAGCTCACCACCGACAGGATTCGCCTATTATGGCTACACCTTC.

V is TRBV7-8 and J is TRBJ2-4; 7 bases fit TRBD2. V was clipped by 1 base and J by 2 bases; unmatched bases: 8. Per the germline V gene, CDR1 is SGHVS and CDR2 is FQNEAQ. There are 17 residues in the CDR3. The CDR3 coding sequence is TGTGCCAGCAGCTTAGGGCGGGAGCCGAGTACCAAAAACATTCAGTACTTC. The encoded protein is CASSLGREPSTKNIQYF.